This T cell receptor beta chain is drawn from a study of neurological immune-mediated disorders. One entry per CDR3 protein, called by TCRdb with MiXCR from the 5' RACE reads. The table includes some 70,000 distinct CDR3 sequences, 3.4% detected once. J was trimmed by 6 bases and V by 5 bases; bases with no gene match: 5. This CDR3 has 13 residues. CDR1 is SEHNR, CDR2 FQNEAQ, per germline (reference sequence). This chain connects TRBV7-9 to TRBJ2-7, with 9 nucleotides matching TRBD1. The sequence was obtained from a man aged 40-50 years with multiple sclerosis. The sequenced material came from PBMCs. CDR3 amino acids: CASSLTGGGEQYF. The CDR3 coding sequence is TGTGCCAGCAGCCTGACAGGGGGAGGCGAGCAGTACTTC.